Sequencing of this T cell receptor (beta chain) was carried out in a study of T cell responses to AZD1222 COVID-19 vaccine. The method was immunoSEQ multiplex PCR; TCRdb's version includes in-frame clones alone and lacks a portion of them. The sample has around 95,000 clones, approximately 87% seen once. The sequencing here drew on peripheral blood, taken on day 0 of AZD1222 vaccination. The receptor's source is an adult in good health.

The CDR3 reads CASSLGLTGQAFF. Here the CDR3 DNA reads TGTGCCAGCAGTTTAGGTCTAACGGGACAAGCTTTCTTT. V and J are TRBV12-3 or TRBV12-4 and TRBJ1-1, with D possibly being TRBD1 (5 bases). Trimming left V 1 base short and J 9 bases short, with 12 bases between. This CDR3 has 13 amino acids.